These 14 T cell receptor beta chains were sequenced from one sample in a study of blood T cell repertoires in COVID-19. Clones were read by immunoSEQ multiplex PCR, and TCRdb kept only the in-frame ones, dropping some. The table has about 260,000 clones, 86% seen once. Input material: peripheral blood. Receptors were obtained from a man aged 18 to 29 with active or convalescent COVID-19.

The chain recombines TRBV4-3 with TRBJ2-5, with 11 bases aligning to TRBD2. Unmatched junction bases numbered 2, after V lost 1 base and J lost 4 bases. The CDR3 length is 15 residues. Germline CDR1 is LGHNA and CDR2 is YSLEER. The CDR3 DNA reads as TGCGCCAGCAGCCAAGGTAGCGGGAGGGGAGAGACCCAGTACTTC. Amino acids: CASSQGSGRGETQYF.

The chain has TRBV7-6 and TRBJ1-2; 8 bases fit TRBD1. CDR3 length: 17 amino acids. After removal of 4 bases from V and 3 bases from J, the junction contained 13 bases not matched to a gene. CDR1 is SGHVS and CDR2 is FNYEAQ in the germline V gene. The CDR3 DNA reads TGTGCCAGCAGCTCAACGCAGGGGGCAGGATCGTACTATGGCTACACCTTC. It is translated as CASSSTQGAGSYYGYTF.

The chain combines TRBV19 with TRBJ1-1, with D possibly being TRBD1 (6 bases). V dropped 2 bases and J dropped 1 base, with 11 bases sitting between them. This CDR3 is built from 15 residues. Germline CDR1 reads LNHDA; CDR2 reads SQIVND (reference sequence). CDR3 DNA sequence: TGTGCCAGTAGTATATTACAGGGCCAGAACACTGAAGCTTTCTTT. Translation: CASSILQGQNTEAFF.

The chain combines TRBV10-3 with TRBJ1-2; 9 nucleotides align to TRBD1. Per the germline V gene, CDR1 is ENHRY and CDR2 is SYGVKD. The V and J ends lost 5 bases and 8 bases, in that order; junction bases with no gene match: 12. The CDR3 is 15 residues long. CDR3 in amino acids: CAISSQSQGAEGYTF. Written as DNA, the CDR3 is TGTGCCATCAGTTCCCAGTCACAGGGGGCTGAAGGCTACACCTTC.

This chain links TRBV2 with TRBJ2-7; 12 nucleotides line up with TRBD2. The CDR3 totals 15 residues. V lost 11 bases and J lost 1; bases outside the gene matches: 9. Germline CDR1 reads SNHLY; CDR2 reads FYNNEI. CDR3 sequence (DNA): TGTGCCTGCCCACGTGGGACTAGCGGGTCCTACGAGCAGTACTTC. It translates to CACPRGTSGSYEQYF.

The gene calls are TRBV6-5 and TRBJ2-1; 7 positions agree with TRBD2. Per the germline V gene, CDR1 is MNHEY and CDR2 is SVGAGI. This CDR3 region has 15 residues. Trimming at V came to 7 bases and at J to 4 bases, leaving 10 bases not matched to a gene. The CDR3 here is CASTQSLAEYNEQFF. DNA for the CDR3: TGTGCCAGCACCCAGTCCCTAGCGGAATACAATGAGCAGTTCTTC.

CDR3 sequence: CASSLYEGGNGYTF. The DNA for the CDR3 is TGTGCCAGCAGCTTGTATGAGGGGGGGAATGGCTACACCTTC. The genes are TRBV5-5 and TRBJ1-2; tentative D call: TRBD1 (6 bases). The germline V and J ends were trimmed by 1 base and 6 bases, with 13 bases remaining between them. The CDR3 is 14 amino acids. CDR1 and CDR2 from the germline V gene are SGHKS and YYEKEE (reference sequence).

The V gene is TRBV30, the J gene TRBJ1-3; the match to TRBD1 covers 11 bases. Germline trimming cut 4 bases from V and 4 bases from J; bases unmatched to any gene: 6. Germline V CDR1 and CDR2: GTSNPN, SVGIG (reference sequence). The CDR3 covers 15 residues. The DNA of the CDR3 is TGTGCCTGGAATTCTGGGACAGGGGGAGGAAACACCATATATTTT. Its translation is CAWNSGTGGGNTIYF.

The CDR3 here is CASSFSGLGETQYF. The CDR3 DNA reads as TGTGCCAGCAGCTTTTCAGGGCTAGGGGAGACCCAGTACTTC. The chain couples TRBV7-8 to TRBJ2-5; D is perhaps TRBD1 (5 bases). CDR1 is SGHVS and CDR2 is FQNEAQ in the germline V gene. The CDR3 spans 14 residues. Between the trimmed V and J ends, which lost 3 bases and 5 bases, there was a span of 13 bases.

This clone was detected a few times. V and J are TRBV4-1 and TRBJ2-2, with D possibly matching TRBD2 (6 bases). Germline V lookup: CDR1 MGHRA, CDR2 YSYEKL. The CDR3 consists of 17 residues. With 2 bases removed from V and 3 bases from J, the gap between germline ends came to 16 bases. CDR3 bases: TGCGCCAGCAGCCAACATATGGAGGGCCAGGACACCGGGGAGCTGTTTTTT. Translated: CASSQHMEGQDTGELFF.

This rearrangement joins TRBV7-8 to TRBJ2-7; 7 bases match TRBD2. Unmatched junction bases numbered 6, after V lost 3 bases and J lost 7 bases. The CDR3 runs 13 residues. Per germline, CDR1 SGHVS and CDR2 FQNEAQ. The CDR3 here is CASSFGGVEEQYF. CDR3 DNA: TGTGCCAGCAGCTTTGGGGGGGTGGAGGAGCAGTACTTC.

The chain combines TRBV11-2 with TRBJ2-7, with D possibly matching TRBD1 (5 bases). Deletions cut 1 base from V and 6 bases from J, with 16 bases between. CDR1 and CDR2 (germline): SGHAT, FQNNGV. The CDR3 spans 15 residues. DNA of the CDR3: TGTGCCAGCAGCTTAGTCGGCAGGGAATTTGGCGAGCAGTACTTC. Protein product: CASSLVGREFGEQYF. Full variable domain (missing parts from reference TRBV11-2 and TRBJ2-7): EAGVAQSPRYKIIEKRQSVAFWCNPISGHATLYWYQQILGQGPKLLIQFQNNGVVDDSQLPKDRFSAERLKGVDSTLKIQPAKLEDSAVYLCASSLVGREFGEQYFGPGTRLTVT.

This chain joins TRBV7-6 and TRBJ2-3; D may be TRBD2 (6 bases). There are 16 residues in the CDR3. Germline V gene lookup returns CDR1 SGHVS and CDR2 FNYEAQ. V shed 6 bases and J shed 6 bases, with 22 bases lying between them. CDR3 in amino acids: CASSFSAGTVADTQYF. The CDR3 region has the DNA TGTGCCAGCAGTTTTAGTGCGGGAACAGTGGCTGATACGCAGTATTTT.

This chain connects TRBV7-2 to TRBJ1-2; D not certain. The V and J ends lost 10 bases and 1 base respectively, with 19 bases between them. The CDR3 covers 15 residues. The germline CDR1 and CDR2 sequences are SGHTA and FQGNSA. CDR3: CATGGGYFHNYGYTF. CDR3 nucleotide sequence: TGTGCCACCGGCGGCGGATACTTTCATAACTATGGCTACACCTTC.